The present T cell receptor beta chain was sequenced within a study of blood T cell repertoires in COVID-19. About the research overall: There were acute and convalescent COVID-19 samples, and they came from the United States, Italy and Spain.

TCRdb keeps only in-frame clones here, not all; method: immunoSEQ multiplex PCR. The repertoire has about 140,000 clones, around nine tenths of them found once; the top ten carry about 5.6%. This CDR3 has 16 residues. Per germline, CDR1 LNHDA and CDR2 SQIVND (reference sequence). J was trimmed by 2 bases and V by 6 bases; bases with no gene match: 6. The chain employs TRBV19 and TRBJ1-5; 11 bases are shared with TRBD1. Sequencing used peripheral blood. The sequence was collected from a human donor in a cohort sampled during active COVID-19. In DNA, the CDR3 is TGTGCCAGTAGGATCGGGGACAGGGGGGGCAATCAGCCCCAGCATTTT. This codes for CASRIGDRGGNQPQHF.